This TCR beta chain was obtained from a study of shared clonotypes between healthy human individuals. Deletions cut 6 bases from V and 1 base from J, with 6 bases between. CDR1 is ENHRY, CDR2 SYGVKD, per germline. This CDR3 region has 12 residues. The sample holds one count of this clone. This could be a read error, since a much larger clone is one nucleotide away. Assay used: immunoSEQ multiplex PCR; TCRdb lists only in-frame clones, some missing. Of some 700,000 clones in the sample, about nine tenths are singletons; the top ten hold about 33%. The genes are TRBV10-3 and TRBJ1-1, with D maybe TRBD1 (6 bases). Material for sequencing was memory CD8+ T cells from PBMCs. Subset denoted: CD45RO+ cells pooled with CCR7-negative TemRA cells. The TCR sequence derives from a man between 18 and 29 years old in good health. Some clones in this sample may be carry-over from other donors' samples. The CDR3 nucleotides read TGTGCCATCAGAGGGGGGAACACTGAAGCTTTCTTT. Its protein is CAIRGGNTEAFF.